This is a list of T cell receptor beta chains from one sample in a study of cytomegalovirus exposure and HLA in healthy donors. Profiled with immunoSEQ multiplex PCR; TCRdb holds only in-frame clones, not every one. Of some 200,000 clones in the sample, around four fifths were seen once. The sequenced sample was PBMCs. These receptors originate from a female donor in good health and CMV-seronegative. Both conserved end residues are part of each CDR3. D genes are given only for firm matches. Expanded clones get a size class; other rows say once, few or many, or leave the size out.

TRBV4-1	TRBJ1-6	-	-	TGCGCCAGCAGCCAAGACAGGTTACCAAATTCACCCCTCCACTTT	CASSQDRLPNSPLHF
TRBV19	TRBJ1-1	-	-	TGTGCCAGTAGGAGGGGGGGAGGGACTGAAGCTTTCTTT	CASRRGGGTEAFF
TRBV28	TRBJ1-1	-	-	TGTGCCAGCAGTTCCGTGGGACTGGGGAACACTGAAGCTTTCTTT	CASSSVGLGNTEAFF
TRBV5-6	TRBJ2-1	-	TRBD2	TGTGCCAGCAGCGGGGCTAGCGGGGTTATCTACAATGAGCAGTTCTTC	CASSGASGVIYNEQFF
TRBV6-1	TRBJ2-5	-	TRBD2	TGTGCCAGCAGTGCCTATTCCGGGACTAGCGGGGGGATGAAGACCCAGTACTTC	CASSAYSGTSGGMKTQYF
TRBV29-1	TRBJ1-2	-	-	TGCAGCGTTGTGGACAGCTATGGCTACACCTTC	CSVVDSYGYTF
TRBV6-6	TRBJ2-3	-	-	TGTGCCAGCAGTTACATGGTAGACACAGATACGCAGTATTTT	CASSYMVDTDTQYF
TRBV28	TRBJ2-6	-	-	TGTGCCAGTTTGGAGACTCACTCTGGGGCCAACGTCCTGACTTTC	CASLETHSGANVLTF
TRBV29-1	TRBJ2-5	once	-	TGCAGCGCCGAGCTGGGACACATTTCGGAAACCCAGTACTTC	CSAELGHISETQYF
TRBV7-3	TRBJ2-1	-	-	TGTGCCAGCAGCTCTCACGGGACTGCCAATGAGCAGTTCTTC	CASSSHGTANEQFF
TRBV9	TRBJ1-1	-	-	TGTGCCAGCAGCGTCCTATCGAACACTGAAGCTTTCTTT	CASSVLSNTEAFF
TRBV7-2	TRBJ2-3	-	TRBD2	TGTGCCAGCAGCTTAGGTCAGCGGGGGGGCTTTTCAGGAACGCAGTATTTT	CASSLGQRGGFSGTQYF
TRBV19	TRBJ1-1	few	TRBD1	TGTGCCAGTAGTAAAACAGGGGGTCCCACTGAAGCTTTCTTT	CASSKTGGPTEAFF
TRBV27	TRBJ1-6	few	-	TGTGCCAGCAGCCAAGCCGGGACAAGAGATTCACCCCTCCACTTT	CASSQAGTRDSPLHF
TRBV6-5	TRBJ1-2	once	TRBD1	TGTGCCAGCAGAACCCCGGGACAGGGATTTGGCTACACCTTC	CASRTPGQGFGYTF
TRBV28	TRBJ2-7	-	TRBD2	TGTGCCAGCACGAGACCCGGGACTAGCTACTACGAGCAGTACTTC	CASTRPGTSYYEQYF
TRBV29-1	TRBJ2-5	-	-	TGCAGCGTTGAAGAAGTGCAGTACCAAGAGACCCAGTACTTC	CSVEEVQYQETQYF
TRBV7-7	TRBJ2-2	-	-	TGTGCCAGCAGTCTTATGGGGAGAGGGAAGAACACCGGGGAGCTGTTTTTT	CASSLMGRGKNTGELFF
TRBV18	TRBJ1-1	-	-	TGTGCCAGCTCATCTTCTTACAGGGAATCTGAAGCTTTCTTT	CASSSSYRESEAFF
TRBV9	TRBJ1-6	-	-	TGTGCCAGCAGCGTAGTACCAGTGAACTACTATAATTCACCCCTCCACTTT	CASSVVPVNYYNSPLHF
TRBV5-6	TRBJ1-2	-	-	TGTGCCAGCAGCTTCGGTAGGAGGGCTGGCTATGGCTACACCTTC	CASSFGRRAGYGYTF
TRBV5-6	TRBJ2-2	-	-	TGTGCCAGCAGCTTGGCTGGCCCCGGGGAGCTGTTTTTT	CASSLAGPGELFF
TRBV2	TRBJ2-1	-	-	TGTGCCAGCAGTGGTCGGGGCTCCTACAATGAGCAGTTCTTC	CASSGRGSYNEQFF
TRBV28	TRBJ1-2	-	TRBD1	TGTGCCAGCAGGGAGGGGACAGGGGCACAAGTCCCTGGCTACACCTTC	CASREGTGAQVPGYTF
TRBV2	TRBJ1-4	-	TRBD1	TGTGCCAGCAGCGAAGACAGGGGGGGCGAAAAACTGTTTTTT	CASSEDRGGEKLFF
TRBV7-2	TRBJ2-7	-	TRBD1	TGTGCCAGCAGCTTAGTTATAGGCCCCAGGGGGTACGAGCAGTACTTC	CASSLVIGPRGYEQYF
TRBV5-6	TRBJ1-5	few	-	TGTGCCAGCAGCTTGAATTCAGGGTACGCAAATCAGCCCCAGCATTTT	CASSLNSGYANQPQHF
TRBV30	TRBJ1-5	-	TRBD1	TGTGCCTGGAGTTCTACAGGGGGCGCTGGCAATCAGCCCCAGCATTTT	CAWSSTGGAGNQPQHF
TRBV2	TRBJ2-1	few	-	TGTGCCAGCTTCGACTCGACCCAGAGCTACAATGAGCAGTTCTTC	CASFDSTQSYNEQFF
TRBV28	TRBJ1-3	-	TRBD1	TGTGCCAGCACCCGCCAGGGGGGCTCTGGAAACACCATATATTTT	CASTRQGGSGNTIYF
TRBV28	TRBJ2-5	-	-	TGTGCCAGCAGTTTATTCCAGGGGGGCAGTCAAGAGACCCAGTACTTC	CASSLFQGGSQETQYF
TRBV12-5	TRBJ1-1	-	-	TGTGCTAGTGGTTTGGGAGTGAACACTGAAGCTTTCTTT	CASGLGVNTEAFF
TRBV9	TRBJ2-3	-	-	TGTGCCAGCAGCGTTGGCGGAGCCCTCACAGATACGCAGTATTTT	CASSVGGALTDTQYF
TRBV18	TRBJ1-1	-	-	TGTGCCAGCTCACCAGAGGCAGCCAAGAACACTGAAGCTTTCTTT	CASSPEAAKNTEAFF
TRBV2	TRBJ2-2	-	-	TGTGCCAGCAGTGAAGTGCTACCAATAGGGGAGCTGTTTTTT	CASSEVLPIGELFF
TRBV28	TRBJ1-1	-	-	TGTGCCAGCAGTTTCTTTTTATCAGTCGCTGAAGCTTTCTTT	CASSFFLSVAEAFF
TRBV4-2	TRBJ2-3	-	TRBD2	TGTGCCAGCAGCCGGAATCTAGCGGATGGGGATACGCAGTATTTT	CASSRNLADGDTQYF